The present T cell receptor beta chain was sequenced within a study of T cells in localized non-small cell lung cancer. Study results and limitations: Among the top 100 tumor clones, a median about 57 appeared in adjacent lung.

This table comes from immunoSEQ multiplex PCR, and its TCRdb copy is limited to in-frame clones, with some not included. The table has tens of thousands of clones, about 88% seen once. Looked up from germline, CDR1 is SGHDT and CDR2 is YYEEEE. The CDR3 covers 11 residues. The V gene end was trimmed by 7 bases and the J gene end by 3 bases; junction bases not matched to a gene: 0. With regard to this clone: The antigen is unknown.

Sample: peripheral blood, taken before any cancer treatment. The chain is built from TRBV5-6 and TRBJ1-2; 7 bases align to TRBD1. The sequence was obtained from a man aged 18 to 49 with stage I lung adenocarcinoma. CDR3 nucleotide sequence: TGTGCCAGCGGGACAGACTATGGCTACACCTTC. This sequence encodes CASGTDYGYTF.